The 18 T cell receptor beta chains presented below share a single source sample, sequenced in a study of quantifying T cell responses using KT2 cells. Across the study: TCR alpha and beta constant-region primers primed reverse transcription of RNA.

An oligo carrying a UMI was ligated to the cDNA 3' end. The first PCR ran roughly 4 cycles with an equimolar RC1.1 and RC1.2 beta primer mix. A single record per CDR3 protein comes from TCRdb applying MiXCR to the UMI-ligation and nested PCR reads. This sample carries approximately 43,000 distinct CDR3 sequences, 15% to 20% of them seen once, and the ten largest clones take less than 45%. The specimen was PBMCs spiked with cells of the T cell clone KT2. The receptors shown here come from a human donor.

This clonotype showed up just a few times. The rearrangement joins TRBV6-6 to TRBJ1-5, with 10 bases that match TRBD1. V was pared by 5 bases and J by 0 bases, with 4 bases of the junction left unmatched. The CDR3 extends over 16 amino acids. Per germline, CDR1 MNHNY and CDR2 SVGAGI (reference sequence). This chain's CDR3 is CASSRGQGDSNQPQHF. The CDR3 DNA is TGTGCCAGCAGTAGAGGACAGGGGGATAGCAATCAGCCCCAGCATTTT.

The rearrangement joins TRBV10-3 to TRBJ2-7; D possibly corresponds to TRBD2 (5 bases). CDR1 and CDR2 (germline): ENHRY, SYGVKD. The CDR3 runs to 14 residues. V lost 5 bases to trimming and J lost 2 bases, with 13 bases between them. The CDR3 coding sequence is TGTGCCATCAGTCGGGGAAACCCACCCTACGAGCAGTACTTC. Translating gives CAISRGNPPYEQYF.

This clonotype was seen a handful of times. The gene calls are TRBV10-3 and TRBJ2-7, with 7 positions matching TRBD1. Germline trimming cut 6 bases from V and 0 bases from J; bases unmatched to any gene: 17. Germline V lookup: CDR1 ENHRY, CDR2 SYGVKD. There are 18 residues in the CDR3. In nucleotides, the CDR3 is TGTGCCATCAGCCCCGTGGACAGGCCAGGTCTACTCTCCTACGAGCAGTACTTC. This sequence encodes CAISPVDRPGLLSYEQYF.

J is TRBJ2-1 and V is TRBV2, with D perhaps matching TRBD1 (6 bases). V gave up 6 bases and J gave up 0 bases, with 12 bases separating them. This CDR3 contains 15 residues. Germline CDR1 is SNHLY and CDR2 is FYNNEI. CDR3: CASRPQGSSYNEQFF. Written as DNA, the CDR3 is TGTGCCAGCAGGCCCCAGGGGAGCTCCTACAATGAGCAGTTCTTC.

The chain is built from TRBV6-2 or TRBV6-3 and TRBJ2-2, with 7 bases matching TRBD2. There are 15 residues in the CDR3. V shed 5 bases, J shed 2 bases, and the junction held 5 bases outside the gene matches. In germline, CDR1 is MNHEY, CDR2 SVGEGT. The CDR3 DNA sequence: TGTGCCAGCAGTCGGGGGGTCGACAACACCGGGGAGCTGTTTTTT. This encodes CASSRGVDNTGELFF.

This clonotype was counted a few times. The chain couples TRBV5-1 to TRBJ2-2, with D uncertain. The germline V gene has CDR1 SGHRS and CDR2 YFSETQ. V shed 0 bases and J shed 1 base, with 7 bases lying between them. This CDR3 has 15 amino acids. CDR3 protein: CASSLGGLNTGELFF. The CDR3, as DNA: TGCGCCAGCAGCTTGGGAGGATTGAACACCGGGGAGCTGTTTTTT. The full variable domain, rest sourced from reference TRBV5-1 and TRBJ2-2, is KAGVTQTPRYLIKTRGQQVTLSCSPISGHRSVSWYQQTPGQGLQFLFEYFSETQRNKGNFPGRFSGRQFSNSRSEMNVSTLELGDSALYLCASSLGGLNTGELFFGEGSRLTVL.

This clonotype was picked up a small number of times. This sequence joins TRBV6-5 and TRBJ1-2; D call uncertain. This CDR3 region has 13 residues. Deletions cut 0 bases from V and 6 bases from J, with 8 bases between. The germline CDR1 and CDR2 sequences are MNHEY and SVGAGI. The CDR3 loop is CASSYSPIHGYTF. The CDR3 DNA follows: TGTGCCAGCAGTTACTCCCCGATCCATGGCTACACCTTC.

The sample holds many counts of this clonotype. The chain combines TRBV7-9 with TRBJ2-5, with D possibly TRBD1 on 6 matching bases. Germline-derived CDR1 and CDR2 are SEHNR and FQNEAQ (reference sequence). V lost 5 bases, J lost 1 base, and 8 bases lay in between. CDR3 size: 13 residues. The CDR3 coding sequence is TGTGCCAGCAGCCGACAGGTCCAAGAGACCCAGTACTTC. Amino acids: CASSRQVQETQYF. Looking up the rest from reference TRBV7-9 and TRBJ2-5 gives the full variable domain: DTGVSQNPRHKITKRGQNVTFRCDPISEHNRLYWYRQTLGQGPEFLTYFQNEAQLEKSRLLSDRFSAERPKGSFSTLEIQRTEQGDSAMYLCASSRQVQETQYFGPGTRLLVL.

In this sample, this clonotype turned up many times. V and J are TRBV29-1 and TRBJ1-5, with TRBD1 matching 10 bases. J gave up 5 bases and V 7 bases, and 5 bases lay outside the gene matches. This CDR3 spans 13 amino acids. Germline V lookup: CDR1 SQVTM, CDR2 ANQGSEA. The CDR3 region has the DNA TGCAGCGCCGGACAGGGGGATGATCAGCCCCAGCATTTT. Protein sequence: CSAGQGDDQPQHF. The whole variable domain, filled in from reference TRBV29-1 and TRBJ1-5, reads SAVISQKPSRDICQRGTSLTIQCQVDSQVTMMFWYRQQPGQSLTLIATANQGSEATYESGFVIDKFPISRPNLTFSTLTVSNMSPEDSSIYLCSAGQGDDQPQHFGDGTRLSIL.

The chain carries TRBV20-1 and TRBJ2-1, with 10 bases that match TRBD2. V shed 0 bases, J shed 8 bases, and the junction held 13 bases outside the gene matches. The CDR3 length is 17 residues. Germline lookup yields CDR1 DFQATT and CDR2 SNEGSKA (reference sequence). The CDR3 loop reads CSARDRRLPSGSYEQFF. The CDR3 DNA reads TGCAGTGCTAGAGATAGACGACTGCCTAGCGGGAGTTATGAGCAGTTCTTC.

This clonotype showed up many times. This rearrangement joins TRBV11-2 to TRBJ2-1; D is perhaps TRBD1 (5 bases). This CDR3 region has 14 residues. CDR1 is SGHAT and CDR2 is FQNNGV in the germline V gene. V was trimmed by 5 bases and J by 5 bases, leaving 13 bases between them. CDR3 nucleotide sequence: TGTGCCAGCAGCGCCGCAACAGGAAACAATGAGCAGTTCTTC. The encoded protein is CASSAATGNNEQFF.

This clonotype has just a few counts. The chain uses TRBV20-1 and TRBJ2-7, with 7 bases fitting TRBD1. The CDR3 loop spans 13 amino acids. Germline V CDR1 and CDR2: DFQATT, SNEGSKA (reference sequence). J was trimmed by 3 bases and V by 4 bases; bases with no gene match: 6. The DNA for the CDR3 is TGCAGTGCTACCAATGACAGGGACTACGAGCAGTACTTC. It is translated as CSATNDRDYEQYF.

The chain has TRBV7-3 and TRBJ2-7; TRBD2 matches at 8 bases. The CDR3 loop spans 19 amino acids. The V segment lost 0 bases and the J segment 4 bases; nucleotides outside the gene matches: 17. CDR1 and CDR2 from the germline V gene are SGHTA and FQGTGA. The CDR3, as DNA: TGTGCCAGCAGCTTAACGCGGGTGCTAGCGGGTGTACCTATATACGAGCAGTACTTC. Amino acid sequence: CASSLTRVLAGVPIYEQYF.

The table lists this clonotype with a few counts. This rearrangement joins TRBV7-3 to TRBJ2-7, with a possible D match to TRBD2 (5 bases). The CDR3 is 15 amino acids. The germline V and J ends were trimmed by 1 base and 2 bases, with 12 bases remaining between them. Germline assignment: CDR1 SGHTA and CDR2 FQGTGA. CDR3 DNA: TGTGCCAGCAGCTTAAGTCCGGGGATCCCCTACGAGCAGTACTTC. Residues: CASSLSPGIPYEQYF. The full variable domain, its missing parts supplied by reference TRBV7-3 and TRBJ2-7, is GAGVSQTPSNKVTEKGKYVELRCDPISGHTALYWYRQSLGQGPEFLIYFQGTGAADDSGLPNDRFFAVRPEGSVSTLKIQRTERGDSAVYLCASSLSPGIPYEQYFGPGTRLTVT.

J is TRBJ1-5 and V is TRBV6-6; the D is unclear. The CDR3 runs to 13 residues. Germline assignment: CDR1 MNHNY and CDR2 SVGAGI (reference sequence). The V end lost 6 bases, the J end lost 0 bases, and 6 bases lay between the germline ends. CDR3 in amino acids: CASRINSNQPQHF. The CDR3 DNA is TGTGCCAGCAGGATAAATAGCAATCAGCCCCAGCATTTT.

The chain joins TRBV28 to TRBJ1-2, with D possibly TRBD1 on 6 matching bases. V lost 5 bases and J 2 bases, leaving 24 bases between the germline ends. The CDR3 consists of 18 residues. Germline CDR1 is MDHEN and CDR2 is SYDVKM. The CDR3, as DNA: TGTGCCAGCAGTCCTTATGGGATTACAGGGAACCTCAACTATGGCTACACCTTC. This gives the protein CASSPYGITGNLNYGYTF.

This clonotype was observed at least ten times. This sequence joins TRBV4-1 and TRBJ2-3; D call uncertain. V was shortened by 1 base and J by 1 base, with 6 bases between the two germline ends. The CDR3 loop spans 14 amino acids. In germline, CDR1 is MGHRA, CDR2 YSYEKL. The CDR3 nucleotides read TGCGCCAGCAGCCAAGTTCTGGGCACAGATACGCAGTATTTT. Translation gives CASSQVLGTDTQYF.

This clonotype was seen a handful of times. The chain recombines TRBV5-1 with TRBJ2-7, with D maybe TRBD1 (5 bases). V dropped 0 bases and J dropped 5 bases, with 12 bases sitting between them. The CDR3 has 14 amino acids. Per germline, CDR1 SGHRS and CDR2 YFSETQ. The CDR3, as DNA: TGCGCCAGCAGCTTGGTAGCAGGGCTGGACGAGCAGTACTTC. This gives the protein CASSLVAGLDEQYF.